Listed below are T cell receptor beta chains from one sample, sequenced in a study of cytomegalovirus exposure and HLA in healthy donors. The protocol was immunoSEQ multiplex PCR, while the TCRdb copy is restricted to in-frame clones and leaves out a portion. Among some 150,000 clones listed, approximately 81% were seen once. Sample: PBMCs. All receptors come from a woman aged 50 to 60 in good health and CMV-seronegative. CDR3s include the opening cysteine and the closing phenylalanine or tryptophan. Each record gives: clone size, J gene, V gene, D gene, CDR3 DNA, CDR3 protein. The D gene is left open where the match is weak. A clone size is listed for some rows: how often the clone was seen (once, few, many), or a class if it is expanded.

.,TRBJ1-2,TRBV4-1,.,TGCGCCAGCAGCCAAGAGTATCAAGAGTATGGCTACACCTTC,CASSQEYQEYGYTF
.,TRBJ2-3,TRBV19,TRBD1,TGTGCCAGTAGTATGACAGGGCCGGCAGATACGCAGTATTTT,CASSMTGPADTQYF
.,TRBJ1-1,TRBV6-6,TRBD1,TGTGCCAGCAGTTCCTGGACAGGCGTGAACACTGAAGCTTTCTTT,CASSSWTGVNTEAFF
few,TRBJ2-2,TRBV6-5,.,TGTGCCAGCTCACGCCGGGACTCTTACACCGGGGAGCTGTTTTTT,CASSRRDSYTGELFF
.,TRBJ2-7,TRBV5-1,.,TGCGCCAGCAGCTTGTACCAGGTTGAGGGTTACTACGAGCAGTACTTC,CASSLYQVEGYYEQYF
.,TRBJ1-1,TRBV11-2,TRBD1,TGTGCCAGCAGCTTAGGGACAGGGAACACTGAAGCTTTCTTT,CASSLGTGNTEAFF
.,TRBJ2-3,TRBV19,TRBD2,TGTGCCAGTAGTCCTCGGACTAGCGGAGCTAGCACAGATACGCAGTATTTT,CASSPRTSGASTDTQYF
.,TRBJ2-1,TRBV28,.,TGTGCCAGCAGGACCCCGACTTACTCCGCGGTCCATGAGCAGTTCTTC,CASRTPTYSAVHEQFF
.,TRBJ1-6,TRBV30,.,TGTGCCTGGAGTCGCAGGAATTCACCCCTCCACTTT,CAWSRRNSPLHF
.,TRBJ1-3,TRBV5-1,.,TGCGCCAGCAGCTTGGTTGGGGGACTCTCTGGAAACACCATATATTTT,CASSLVGGLSGNTIYF
once,TRBJ2-1,TRBV18,.,TGTGCCAGCTCACCCGGACTGACCGAGGAGCAGTTCTTC,CASSPGLTEEQFF
.,TRBJ2-2,TRBV7-6,.,TGTGCCAGCAGCTTAATCCACTTTTCCGGGGAGCTGTTTTTT,CASSLIHFSGELFF
.,TRBJ1-2,TRBV28,.,TGTGCCAGCAGTTTAGGGGCAGGGCCCCTGGCCTACACCTTC,CASSLGAGPLAYTF
.,TRBJ2-1,TRBV11-2,TRBD2,TGTGCCAGCAGCTTCGCGGGAGGGCCCGGGCTCGATGAGCAGTTCTTC,CASSFAGGPGLDEQFF
.,TRBJ2-7,TRBV30,.,TGTGCCTGGAGTAGGGGGGGATACGAGCAGTACTTC,CAWSRGGYEQYF
once,TRBJ1-2,TRBV5-8,TRBD1,TGTGCCAGCAGCTATTGGACAGGGTCGGATGGCTACACCTTC,CASSYWTGSDGYTF